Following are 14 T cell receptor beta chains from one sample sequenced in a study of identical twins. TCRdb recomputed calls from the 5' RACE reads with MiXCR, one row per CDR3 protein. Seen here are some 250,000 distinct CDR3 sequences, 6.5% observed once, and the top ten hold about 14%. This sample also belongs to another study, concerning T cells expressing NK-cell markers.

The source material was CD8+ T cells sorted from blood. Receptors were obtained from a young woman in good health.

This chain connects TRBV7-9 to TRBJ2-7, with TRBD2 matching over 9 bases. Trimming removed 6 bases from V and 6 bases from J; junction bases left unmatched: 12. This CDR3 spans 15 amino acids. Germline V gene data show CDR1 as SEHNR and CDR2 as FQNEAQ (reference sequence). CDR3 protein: CASSPPIAGVPEQYF. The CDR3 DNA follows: TGTGCCAGCAGTCCTCCGATAGCGGGAGTCCCCGAGCAGTACTTC. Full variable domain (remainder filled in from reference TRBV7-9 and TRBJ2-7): DTGVSQNPRHKITKRGQNVTFRCDPISEHNRLYWYRQTLGQGPEFLTYFQNEAQLEKSRLLSDRFSAERPKGSFSTLEIQRTEQGDSAMYLCASSPPIAGVPEQYFGPGTRLTVT.

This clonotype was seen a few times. This CDR3 is CASSFNRRETQYF. CDR3 bases: TGTGCCAGCAGCTTCAATAGAAGAGAGACCCAGTACTTC. V is TRBV7-8 and J is TRBJ2-5; D remains ambiguous. From germline, CDR1 is SGHVS and CDR2 FQNEAQ. V lost 3 bases and J 4 bases, leaving 9 bases between the germline ends. This CDR3 spans 13 amino acids.

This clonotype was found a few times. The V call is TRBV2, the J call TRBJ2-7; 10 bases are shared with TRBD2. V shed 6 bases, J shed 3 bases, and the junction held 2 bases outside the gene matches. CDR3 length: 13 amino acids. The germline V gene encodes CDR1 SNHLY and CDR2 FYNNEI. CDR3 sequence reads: CASRPSGGYEQYF. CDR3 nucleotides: TGTGCCAGCAGGCCTAGCGGGGGCTACGAGCAGTACTTC.

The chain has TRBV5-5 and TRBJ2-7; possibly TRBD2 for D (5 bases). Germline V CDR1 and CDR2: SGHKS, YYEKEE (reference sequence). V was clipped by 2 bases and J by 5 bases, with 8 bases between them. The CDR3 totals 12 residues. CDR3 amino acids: CASSFGGHEQYF. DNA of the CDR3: TGTGCCAGCAGCTTCGGAGGTCACGAGCAGTACTTC.

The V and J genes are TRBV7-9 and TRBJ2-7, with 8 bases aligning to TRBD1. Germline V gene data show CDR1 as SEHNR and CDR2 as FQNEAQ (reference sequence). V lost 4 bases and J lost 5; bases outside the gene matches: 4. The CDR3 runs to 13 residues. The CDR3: CASSSTDRDEQYF. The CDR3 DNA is TGTGCCAGCAGCTCGACGGACAGGGACGAGCAGTACTTC.

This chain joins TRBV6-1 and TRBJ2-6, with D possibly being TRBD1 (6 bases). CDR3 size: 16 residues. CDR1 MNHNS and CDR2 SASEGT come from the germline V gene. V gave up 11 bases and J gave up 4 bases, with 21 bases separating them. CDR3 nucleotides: TGTGCCCGACCTCCCCCGCCAGGGGTCGGGGCCAACGTCCTGACTTTC. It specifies CARPPPPGVGANVLTF.

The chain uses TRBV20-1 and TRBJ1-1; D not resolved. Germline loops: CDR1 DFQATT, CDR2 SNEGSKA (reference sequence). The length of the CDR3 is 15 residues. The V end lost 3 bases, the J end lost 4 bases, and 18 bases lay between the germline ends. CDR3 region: CSARPLHFFSTEAFF. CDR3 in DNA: TGCAGTGCTAGGCCTTTACATTTTTTTTCCACTGAAGCTTTCTTT.

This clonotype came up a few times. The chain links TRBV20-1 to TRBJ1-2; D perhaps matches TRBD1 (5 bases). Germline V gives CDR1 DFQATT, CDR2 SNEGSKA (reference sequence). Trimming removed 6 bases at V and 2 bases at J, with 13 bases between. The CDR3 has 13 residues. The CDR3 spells CSAPVTENYGYTF. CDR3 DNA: TGCAGTGCACCCGTGACAGAGAACTATGGCTACACCTTC.

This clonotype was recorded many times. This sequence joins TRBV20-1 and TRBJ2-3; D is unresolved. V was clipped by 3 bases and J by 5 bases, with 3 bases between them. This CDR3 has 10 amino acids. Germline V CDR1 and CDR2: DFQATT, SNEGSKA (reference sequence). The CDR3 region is CSAREDTQYF. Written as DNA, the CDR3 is TGCAGTGCTAGGGAAGATACGCAGTATTTT.

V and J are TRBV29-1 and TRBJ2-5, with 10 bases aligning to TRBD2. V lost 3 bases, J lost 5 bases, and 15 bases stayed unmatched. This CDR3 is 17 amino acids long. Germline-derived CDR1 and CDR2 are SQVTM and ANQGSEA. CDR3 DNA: TGCAGCGTTGATTCCGGGACTAGCGCTATCCGGTGGGAGACCCAGTACTTC. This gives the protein CSVDSGTSAIRWETQYF.

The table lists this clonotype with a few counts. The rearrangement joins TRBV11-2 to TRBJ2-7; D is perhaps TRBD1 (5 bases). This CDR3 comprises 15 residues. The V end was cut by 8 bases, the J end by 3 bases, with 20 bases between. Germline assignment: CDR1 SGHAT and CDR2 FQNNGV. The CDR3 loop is CASDLGAAPYYEQYF. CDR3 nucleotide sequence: TGTGCCAGCGACCTAGGGGCCGCTCCTTACTACGAGCAGTACTTC.

The CDR3 is CASSLEGPLIQYF. For the CDR3, the DNA is TGCGCCAGCAGCTTGGAAGGGCCGTTGATTCAGTACTTC. The chain is built from TRBV5-1 and TRBJ2-4; D is ambiguous. Germline CDR1 is SGHRS and CDR2 is YFSETQ. The CDR3 extends over 13 amino acids. The V end lost 0 bases, the J end lost 10 bases, and 11 bases lay between the germline ends.

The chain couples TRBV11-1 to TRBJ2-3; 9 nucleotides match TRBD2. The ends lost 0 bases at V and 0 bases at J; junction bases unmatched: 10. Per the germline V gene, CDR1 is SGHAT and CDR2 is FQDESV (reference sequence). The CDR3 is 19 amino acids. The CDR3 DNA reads TGTGCCAGCAGCTTAGCGCGGGGCGTAGCGGGAGCTAGCACAGATACGCAGTATTTT. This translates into CASSLARGVAGASTDTQYF.

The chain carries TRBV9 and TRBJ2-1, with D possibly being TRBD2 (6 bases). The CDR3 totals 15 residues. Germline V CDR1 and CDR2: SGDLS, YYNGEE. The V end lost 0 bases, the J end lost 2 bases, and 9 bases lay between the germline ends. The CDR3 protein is CASSVAQRAYNEQFF. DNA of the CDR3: TGTGCCAGCAGCGTAGCCCAGCGGGCCTACAATGAGCAGTTCTTC.